This TCR beta chain was profiled in a study of control samples from healthy donors and cancer patients. The CDR3 extends over 15 amino acids. J gave up 5 bases and V 8 bases, and 11 bases lay outside the gene matches. The germline V gene has CDR1 MGHDK and CDR2 SYGVNS. Sequenced by immunoSEQ multiplex PCR; TCRdb stores in-frame clones only, minus some. Among about 95,000 clones listed, just under 85% were seen once. The receptor was derived from a man between 25 and 39 years old in good health. The sequencing input was blood. The V gene is TRBV25-1, the J gene TRBJ1-4; 7 positions agree with TRBD1. CDR3 region: CASGKTGAPNEKLFF. CDR3 sequence (DNA): TGTGCCAGCGGAAAAACAGGGGCACCGAATGAAAAACTGTTTTTT.